The next 17 T cell receptor beta chains were all read from a single sample in a study of tumor-infiltrating lymphocytes in primary liver carcinoma. Starting material for RNA and DNA co-extraction consisted of roughly 19-30 mg of unsorted bulk tissue. Starting from approximately 470 ng of total RNA, TCR beta cDNA was produced with a primer in the constant region. Libraries for TCR beta were built through three nested multiplex PCR rounds, which together made up a slightly modified ARM-PCR procedure. TRBV1-TRBV30 forward primers paired with a C-beta reverse primer were used in the first two PCR rounds, which ran roughly 9 cycles each. Each CDR3 protein is one row after TCRdb ran MiXCR on the multiplex PCR reads. The table has 24,000 or so distinct CDR3 sequences, approximately 77% seen once. Sequenced sample: liver tumor tissue from sampling region 5. Regarding subset: tumor region T5, tumor centre. Source of these receptors: a woman aged 25 to 39 with primary liver carcinoma and hepatitis B virus infection.

The chain has TRBV5-6 and TRBJ2-2; D gene ambiguous. CDR1 and CDR2 (germline): SGHDT, YYEEEE. The CDR3 runs 15 residues. CDR3 protein: CANSLAPIVTGELFF. CDR3 DNA sequence: TGTGCAAACAGTTTGGCACCCATAGTCACCGGGGAGCTGTTTTTT.

Notes on this clonotype: Germline is not matched at one junction end, which may reflect a read error. The chain is built from TRBV10-3 and TRBJ2-7; 7 bases align to TRBD2. This CDR3 has 15 amino acids. CDR1 is ENHRY, CDR2 SYGVKD, per germline. CDR3 DNA sequence: TGTGTCATCGGGGGGTCGGACTTCCTTACCGACGAGCAGTACTTC. Amino acids: CVIGGSDFLTDEQYF.

This clonotype was observed a handful of times. The conserved phenylalanine or tryptophan is not found at the CDR3 terminus, so this likely reflects a read error. This chain links TRBV13 with TRBJ2-5; D is possibly TRBD1 (5 bases). V lost 5 bases, J lost 3 bases, and 13 bases lay in between. The CDR3 runs to 14 residues. CDR1 is PRHDT and CDR2 is FYEKMQ in the germline V gene (reference sequence). The CDR3 DNA reads as TGTGCCAGCAGCCAACGCCAGGGTAAAGAGACCCAGTACCTC. Its translation is CASSQRQGKETQYL.

In regard to this clonotype: One end of the junction does not line up with germline, which may come from a read error. CDR3 in amino acids: CASSLGLAGPKVHEQLF. The CDR3 coding sequence is TGCGCCAGCAGCTTAGGGCTAGCGGGTCCCAAGGTGCATGAGCAGTTATTC. V is TRBV7-9 and J is TRBJ2-1; 8 bases map to TRBD2. CDR1 SEHNR and CDR2 FQNEAQ come from the germline V gene (reference sequence). CDR3 length: 17 amino acids.

In regard to this clonotype: The final CDR3 position lacks the conserved phenylalanine or tryptophan, pointing to a likely read error. CDR3 sequence (DNA): TGTGCCGGCACCCCGGGGCAGGGACCGTGGAATGAGCAGTTCTCC. The encoded protein is CAGTPGQGPWNEQFS. J is TRBJ2-1 and V is TRBV13; TRBD1 or TRBD2 may be the D gene (5 bases each). Per the germline V gene, CDR1 is PRHDT and CDR2 is FYEKMQ (reference sequence). V was trimmed by 11 bases and J by 7 bases, leaving 24 bases between them. The CDR3 runs to 15 residues.

With regard to this clonotype: The junction departs from germline at one end; a sequencing error may be responsible. The rearrangement joins TRBV11-2 to TRBJ2-1, with 9 bases lining up with TRBD1. Germline values: CDR1 SGHAT, CDR2 FQNNGV. CDR3 length: 21 amino acids. CDR3 sequence (DNA): TGTGCTAGCAGCTTAGAACAGGGGGCGAGGCGGGATAGGGGGCACTATAATGAGCACTTCTTC. It codes for CASSLEQGARRDRGHYNEHFF.

As to this clonotype: A read error may account for a junction end that differs from germline. The chain carries TRBV11-3 and TRBJ1-2; the D is unclear. CDR3 size: 14 residues. The germline CDR1 and CDR2 sequences are SGHNT and YENEEA. CDR3 in DNA: TGTGACAGCAGCTTAGTTGGGCCGCTCTATGGCTACACCTTC. It yields the protein CDSSLVGPLYGYTF.

The chain joins TRBV6-1 to TRBJ2-7; D gene uncertain. V was pared by 7 bases and J by 6 bases, with 19 bases between. CDR1 is MNHNS, CDR2 SASEGT, per germline. The CDR3 is made up of 14 amino acids. CDR3 in amino acids: CASNDLHSGSEQYF. CDR3 DNA: TGTGCCAGCAATGACTTACATTCTGGATCCGAGCAGTACTTC.

As for this clonotype: Mismatch with germline at one junction end may stem from a read error. This chain's CDR3 is CSASPTGGLTIDGCTF. As DNA, the CDR3 is TGCAGTGCTAGCCCAACAGGGGGCTTGACTATCGATGGCTGCACCTTC. V usage is TRBV20-1 and J usage is TRBJ1-2; 9 bases map to TRBD1. The CDR3 loop spans 16 amino acids. CDR1 and CDR2 (germline): DFQATT, SNEGSKA (reference sequence).

As for this clonotype: The conserved phenylalanine or tryptophan is not found at the CDR3 terminus, so this likely reflects a read error. It is unclear where the CDR3 begins or ends on the DNA, so no DNA is shown, and the CDR3 is as TCRdb lists it. V and J are TRBV12-3 or TRBV12-4 and TRBJ2-1. The CDR3 is 13 amino acids long, termini counted. Here the CDR3 reads CASSLGLFNEHFL.

The chain recombines TRBV6-5 with TRBJ2-7, with D possibly TRBD1 on 6 matching bases. Germline V gene lookup returns CDR1 MNHEY and CDR2 SVGAGI. V dropped 2 bases and J dropped 6 bases, with 17 bases sitting between them. This CDR3 is 15 amino acids long. In nucleotides, the CDR3 is TGTGCCAGCAGTTACAAGGACAGCAGCCCCCTCGAGCAGTACTTC. Translation gives CASSYKDSSPLEQYF.

On this clonotype itself: One end of the junction varies from germline; a read error may be responsible. The gene calls are TRBV7-9 and TRBJ2-6; D may correspond to TRBD1 or TRBD2 (5 bases each). Germline CDR1 SEHNR, CDR2 FQNEAQ (reference sequence). The CDR3 runs 15 residues. As DNA, the CDR3 is TGTGCCAGCAGCTTAGTGGACTCTGGGGCCAACGCCCTGACATTC. Translated: CASSLVDSGANALTF.

As to this clonotype: With a much larger clone just one base away, this may be a read error. The J gene is TRBJ2-1, the V gene TRBV20-1, with TRBD2 identical over 8 bases. CDR1 and CDR2 from the germline V gene are DFQATT and SNEGSKA (reference sequence). The CDR3 sequence is 14 residues long. Germline trimming cut 7 bases from V and 0 bases from J; bases unmatched to any gene: 5. CDR3 sequence: CSVPGTSSYNEQFF. The CDR3 nucleotides read TGCAGTGTTCCCGGGACTAGCTCCTACAATGAGCAGTTCTTC.

For this clonotype: Mismatch with germline at one junction end may stem from a read error. The V gene is TRBV25-1, the J gene TRBJ2-2, with D possibly TRBD2 on 5 matching bases. Per the germline V gene, CDR1 is MGHDK and CDR2 is SYGVNS. The CDR3 runs to 16 residues. CDR3: CALHGASSPYTRELFF. DNA for the CDR3: TGTGCCCTTCATGGCGCTTCGTCGCCTTACACTAGGGAGCTGTTCTTT.

The table lists this clonotype with many counts. This chain joins TRBV29-1 and TRBJ1-5, with a tentative D call TRBD1 (6 bases). Trimming removed 5 bases at V and 3 bases at J, with 11 bases between. Looked up from germline, CDR1 is SQVTM and CDR2 is ANQGSEA. This CDR3 comprises 13 residues. DNA for the CDR3: TGCAGCGTTCGGGACAATTACAATCAGCCCCAGCATTTT. Its translation: CSVRDNYNQPQHF.

A word on this clonotype: Given the absence of the conserved phenylalanine or tryptophan at the CDR3 end, a read error is likely. This rearrangement joins TRBV30 to TRBJ2-5, with D possibly being TRBD2 (6 bases). The CDR3 runs 13 residues. The V gene's germline CDR1 is GTSNPN and CDR2 SVGIG (reference sequence). CDR3 loop: CAWSGGYWETQYL. The CDR3 DNA reads TGTGCGTGGAGTGGGGGGTATTGGGAGACCCAGTACTTA.

As to this clonotype: A junction boundary mismatches the germline segment, possibly from a read error. The chain employs TRBV11-3 and TRBJ2-1; 13 nucleotides agree with TRBD2. The CDR3 is made up of 15 amino acids. Per germline, CDR1 SGHNT and CDR2 YENEEA. CDR3 sequence (DNA): TGTGCCAGCAGCCCACTAGCGGGGGGGAGGTATGAGGAGTTCTTC. It specifies CASSPLAGGRYEEFF.